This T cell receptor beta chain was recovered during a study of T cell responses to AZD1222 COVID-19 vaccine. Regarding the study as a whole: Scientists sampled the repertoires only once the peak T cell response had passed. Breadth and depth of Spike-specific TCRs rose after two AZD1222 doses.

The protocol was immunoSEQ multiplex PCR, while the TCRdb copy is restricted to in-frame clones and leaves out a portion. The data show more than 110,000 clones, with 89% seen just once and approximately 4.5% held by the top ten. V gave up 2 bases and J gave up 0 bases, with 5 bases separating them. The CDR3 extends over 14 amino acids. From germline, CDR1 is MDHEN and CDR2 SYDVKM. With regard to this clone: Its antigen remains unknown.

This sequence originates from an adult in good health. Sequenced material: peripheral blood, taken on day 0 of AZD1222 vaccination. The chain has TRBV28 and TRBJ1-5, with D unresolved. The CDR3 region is CASSLIGSNQPQHF. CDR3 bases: TGTGCCAGCAGTTTAATCGGTAGCAATCAGCCCCAGCATTTT. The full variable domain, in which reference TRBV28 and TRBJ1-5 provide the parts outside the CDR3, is DVKVTQSSRYLVKRTGEKVFLECVQDMDHENMFWYRQDPGLGLRLIYFSYDVKMKEKGDIPEGYSVSREKKERFSLILESASTNQTSMYLCASSLIGSNQPQHFGDGTRLSIL.